These 4 T cell receptor beta chains were sequenced from one sample in a study of blood T cell repertoires in COVID-19. The data were produced by immunoSEQ multiplex PCR, yet TCRdb's version contains in-frame clones alone and is incomplete. Here the sample spans around 300,000 clones, 85% to 90% being singletons. The sequenced material came from PBMCs or T cells enriched from blood (not recorded which). The source is a woman aged 18-29 years with acute COVID-19.

The chain joins TRBV12-3 or TRBV12-4 to TRBJ1-5; no reliable D call. Trimming stripped 5 bases from V and 11 bases from J, with 10 bases between. The CDR3 covers 11 residues. The chain's CDR3 is CASSPGEAQHF. The CDR3 bases are TGTGCCAGCAGTCCTGGCGAGGCCCAGCATTTT.

The gene calls are TRBV28 and TRBJ2-1; D may be TRBD2 (6 bases). Germline-derived CDR1 and CDR2 are MDHEN and SYDVKM. V was clipped by 7 bases and J by 3 bases, with 13 bases between them. The CDR3 contains 14 residues. The CDR3 sequence is CASTWGGVYNEQFF. As DNA, the CDR3 is TGTGCCAGCACCTGGGGCGGGGTCTACAATGAGCAGTTCTTC.

This sequence joins TRBV5-1 and TRBJ1-2; a weak D match, TRBD1 (6 bases). The CDR3 length is 14 residues. V was clipped by 3 bases and J by 4 bases, with 13 bases between them. Germline V gene data show CDR1 as SGHRS and CDR2 as YFSETQ. In DNA form, the CDR3 reads TGCGCCAGCAGCTACCCACAGGGCCTCTATGGCTACACCTTC. Translation: CASSYPQGLYGYTF.

Here the CDR3 DNA reads TGTGCCAGCAGAAACCCACCGGGACAGGGTCCTTTTGCACCCCTCCACTTT. Translating it yields CASRNPPGQGPFAPLHF. This chain links TRBV11-2 with TRBJ1-6, with 9 bases aligning to TRBD1. V trimming: 6 bases; J trimming: 11 bases; junction bases outside the gene matches: 17. CDR3 length: 17 amino acids. The germline CDR1 and CDR2 sequences are SGHAT and FQNNGV.